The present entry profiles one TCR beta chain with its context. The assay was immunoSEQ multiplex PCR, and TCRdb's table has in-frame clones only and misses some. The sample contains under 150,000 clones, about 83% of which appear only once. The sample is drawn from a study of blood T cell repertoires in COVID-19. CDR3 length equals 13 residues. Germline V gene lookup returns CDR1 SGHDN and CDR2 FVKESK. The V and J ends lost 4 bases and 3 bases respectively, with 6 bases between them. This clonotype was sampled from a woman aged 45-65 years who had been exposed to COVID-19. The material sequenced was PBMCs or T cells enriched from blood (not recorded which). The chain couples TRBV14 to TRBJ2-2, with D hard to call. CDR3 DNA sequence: TGTGCCAGCAGCCCCTTTTACACCGGGGAGCTGTTTTTT. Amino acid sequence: CASSPFYTGELFF.